The 32 T cell receptor beta chains below come from one sample, sequenced in a study of T-cell memory formation after mild COVID-19. TCRdb re-called the 5' RACE reads through MiXCR, storing one row per CDR3 protein. Of around 310,000 distinct CDR3 sequences in the sample, roughly an eighth were seen once. Sequenced input: PBMCs or a T cell subset sorted from them (not recorded which). These receptors all come from a man aged 18-30 years who had mild COVID-19 (a few samples of this study predate the infection). Cell type and time point are not known.

This clonotype was found a few times. The genes are TRBV27 and TRBJ2-5; D is ambiguous. V was trimmed by 6 bases and J by 4 bases, leaving 9 bases between them. CDR1 is MNHEY, CDR2 SMNVEV, per germline (reference sequence). CDR3 length: 12 amino acids. The chain's CDR3 is CASRTGPETQYF. CDR3 sequence (DNA): TGTGCCAGCAGAACCGGACCAGAGACCCAGTACTTC.

This clonotype was recorded many times. The chain couples TRBV6-6 to TRBJ2-1; 7 nucleotides agree with TRBD1. The CDR3 totals 16 residues. The V gene end was trimmed by 4 bases and the J gene end by 6 bases; junction bases not matched to a gene: 12. Germline V CDR1 and CDR2: MNHNY, SVGAGI (reference sequence). The CDR3 DNA is TGTGCCAGCAGTTCGGGAAACAGGGGATCAACCAATGAGCAGTTCTTC. Amino acid sequence: CASSSGNRGSTNEQFF.

This clonotype was detected a few times. The V call is TRBV4-2, the J call TRBJ2-7; 13 nucleotides align to TRBD2. V shed 0 bases and J 6 bases; nucleotides not matched to a gene: 5. Germline CDR1 LGHNA, CDR2 YNFKEQ. The CDR3 runs 16 residues. For the CDR3, the DNA is TGTGCCAGCAGCCAAGATACTAGCGGGGGGGCAGGCGAGCAGTACTTC. This gives the protein CASSQDTSGGAGEQYF.

This clonotype has only a few counts. This chain connects TRBV3-1 to TRBJ2-3; D is possibly TRBD1 or TRBD2 (5 bases each). CDR3 length equals 16 residues. Per germline, CDR1 LGHDT and CDR2 YNNKEL (reference sequence). The V gene lost 0 bases and the J gene lost 2 bases, with 12 bases spanning the gap. CDR3 bases: TGTGCCAGCAGCCAAGATCCCCGGGGCGTCACAGATACGCAGTATTTT. Encoded protein: CASSQDPRGVTDTQYF.

The chain is built from TRBV10-3 and TRBJ1-5; D remains ambiguous. The germline V and J ends were trimmed by 3 bases and 6 bases, with 9 bases remaining between them. CDR1 is ENHRY, CDR2 SYGVKD, per germline. CDR3 length: 13 amino acids. The CDR3 region has the DNA TGTGCCATCAGTGATCGAGAGATTCAGCCCCAGCATTTT. Translated: CAISDREIQPQHF.

The sample holds a few counts of this clonotype. In DNA form, the CDR3 reads TGTGCCAGCAGTGGTGACAGGGGTAGCAATCAGCCCCAGCATTTT. It specifies CASSGDRGSNQPQHF. The chain uses TRBV2 and TRBJ1-5; the match to TRBD1 covers 8 bases. Unmatched junction bases numbered 2, after V lost 4 bases and J lost 0 bases. This CDR3 has 15 residues. CDR1 and CDR2 from the germline V gene are SNHLY and FYNNEI.

The rearrangement links TRBV7-3 to TRBJ2-1; maybe TRBD1 (6 bases). The V gene lost 4 bases and the J gene lost 0 bases, with 10 bases spanning the gap. The germline V gene encodes CDR1 SGHTA and CDR2 FQGTGA. The CDR3 is made up of 15 amino acids. CDR3 region: CASSSTGYSYNEQFF. CDR3 sequence (DNA): TGTGCCAGCAGCTCAACAGGGTACTCCTACAATGAGCAGTTCTTC.

This chain uses TRBV6-5 with TRBJ1-2; maybe TRBD1 (6 bases). The CDR3 loop spans 12 amino acids. Per the germline V gene, CDR1 is MNHEY and CDR2 is SVGAGI. The germline V and J ends were trimmed by 8 bases and 4 bases, with 11 bases remaining between them. The CDR3 DNA is TGTGCCAGCTACACAGGGCTCTATGGCTACACCTTC. Amino acids: CASYTGLYGYTF.

This clonotype occurred a few times. This chain joins TRBV28 and TRBJ2-1; a weak D match, TRBD1 (6 bases). The CDR3 is made up of 15 amino acids. Germline V CDR1 and CDR2: MDHEN, SYDVKM. V was pared by 2 bases and J by 9 bases, with 17 bases between. The CDR3 DNA is TGTGCCAGCAGTTTACCGGGACACATAAAGGGTGAGCAGTTCTTC. Encoded protein: CASSLPGHIKGEQFF.

This clonotype was seen a handful of times. This chain uses TRBV4-3 with TRBJ1-2, with 7 bases lining up with TRBD1. Per the germline V gene, CDR1 is LGHNA and CDR2 is YSLEER. This CDR3 spans 14 amino acids. V gave up 0 bases and J gave up 7 bases; unmatched junction bases: 5. CDR3 region: CASSQERGQGGYTF. The CDR3 nucleotides read TGCGCCAGCAGCCAAGAAAGGGGGCAGGGTGGCTACACCTTC.

This clonotype turned up a few times. The CDR3 protein is CASKRRLSSYEQYF. The CDR3 DNA is TGTGCCAGTAAGAGGCGGTTGAGCTCCTACGAGCAGTACTTC. The rearrangement uses TRBV28 and TRBJ2-7; no definite D call. The CDR3 is 14 residues long. CDR1 is MDHEN and CDR2 is SYDVKM in the germline V gene. The germline V and J ends were trimmed by 9 bases and 0 bases, with 15 bases remaining between them.

This clonotype was seen many times. The V gene is TRBV15, the J gene TRBJ2-2; D remains unclear. V dropped 1 base and J dropped 0 bases, with 6 bases sitting between them. The germline gives CDR1 LNHNV, CDR2 YYDKDF (reference sequence). This CDR3 is 15 amino acids long. The CDR3 region is CATSRGPANTGELFF. Written as DNA, the CDR3 is TGTGCCACCAGCAGAGGTCCGGCGAACACCGGGGAGCTGTTTTTT.

This clonotype was observed a handful of times. The genes are TRBV20-1 and TRBJ2-5; 9 nucleotides match TRBD1. Germline loops: CDR1 DFQATT, CDR2 SNEGSKA (reference sequence). J lost 1 base, V lost 5 bases, and 2 bases had no gene match. The CDR3 has 13 amino acids. The CDR3: CSAVDRGQETQYF. CDR3 sequence (DNA): TGCAGTGCTGTGGACAGGGGCCAAGAGACCCAGTACTTC.

V is TRBV19 and J is TRBJ1-1; D remains ambiguous. The germline gives CDR1 LNHDA, CDR2 SQIVND (reference sequence). V was shortened by 7 bases and J by 0 bases, with 12 bases between the two germline ends. CDR3 length: 14 residues. The CDR3 loop is CASTRTYMNTEAFF. Here the CDR3 DNA reads TGTGCCAGTACTAGGACGTACATGAACACTGAAGCTTTCTTT.

This clonotype has just a few counts. The chain carries TRBV9 and TRBJ2-7; 7 nucleotides line up with TRBD1. This CDR3 region has 17 residues. CDR1 and CDR2 from the germline V gene are SGDLS and YYNGEE. After removal of 3 bases from V and 0 bases from J, the junction contained 12 bases not matched to a gene. The CDR3 DNA sequence: TGTGCCAGCAGCGCCGGATTGACAGGGTTTAGCTCCTACGAGCAGTACTTC. Its translation: CASSAGLTGFSSYEQYF.

This clonotype was picked up a small number of times. This chain connects TRBV20-1 to TRBJ1-1; unclear D gene. This CDR3 region has 11 residues. V dropped 8 bases and J dropped 4 bases, with 11 bases sitting between them. Germline V gene data show CDR1 as DFQATT and CDR2 as SNEGSKA (reference sequence). DNA for the CDR3: TGCAGTACCAGTGGACGCACTGAAGCTTTCTTT. Translating it yields CSTSGRTEAFF.

The V call is TRBV7-3, the J call TRBJ2-5, with a tentative D call TRBD2 (5 bases). V was clipped by 5 bases and J by 9 bases, with 16 bases between them. CDR3 size: 13 residues. Germline CDR1 SGHTA, CDR2 FQGTGA. CDR3 amino acids: CASSPSDSEAQYF. CDR3 in DNA: TGTGCCAGCAGCCCGTCGGACTCGGAAGCCCAGTACTTC.

This clonotype has only a few counts. The V call is TRBV5-1, the J call TRBJ2-7; TRBD1 agrees at 11 bases. Germline V CDR1 and CDR2: SGHRS, YFSETQ. V was clipped by 0 bases and J by 4 bases; unmatched bases: 3. The CDR3 totals 15 residues. The CDR3 coding sequence is TGCGCCAGCAGCTTGGGAGGACAGGGGGCGTACGAGCAGTACTTC. This sequence encodes CASSLGGQGAYEQYF.

At least ten counts were recorded for this clonotype. This rearrangement joins TRBV7-9 to TRBJ2-5, with unresolved D. V lost 8 bases and J 1 base, leaving 11 bases between the germline ends. Germline lookup yields CDR1 SEHNR and CDR2 FQNEAQ (reference sequence). CDR3 length equals 13 residues. CDR3 sequence (DNA): TGTGCCAGCCAGTGGTCCTTCCAAGAGACCCAGTACTTC. This sequence encodes CASQWSFQETQYF. The whole variable domain, filled in from reference TRBV7-9 and TRBJ2-5, reads DTGVSQNPRHKITKRGQNVTFRCDPISEHNRLYWYRQTLGQGPEFLTYFQNEAQLEKSRLLSDRFSAERPKGSFSTLEIQRTEQGDSAMYLCASQWSFQETQYFGPGTRLLVL.

This clonotype was seen a handful of times. The J gene is TRBJ1-2, the V gene TRBV6-6; no clear D. V lost 0 bases, J lost 7 bases, and 3 bases lay in between. The CDR3 totals 11 residues. Germline V gives CDR1 MNHNY, CDR2 SVGAGI (reference sequence). The DNA for the CDR3 is TGTGCCAGCAGTTACTCTCGTGGCTACACCTTC. Translated, it gives CASSYSRGYTF.

This clonotype was picked up a small number of times. V gene TRBV5-1 combines with J gene TRBJ2-4; TRBD1 agrees at 9 bases. Germline trimming cut 0 bases from V and 7 bases from J; bases unmatched to any gene: 8. Germline V gene data show CDR1 as SGHRS and CDR2 as YFSETQ. The CDR3 spans 16 residues. The CDR3 DNA follows: TGCGCCAGCAGCTTGGCCCCGGGACAGGGAGGGAACATTCAGTACTTC. This sequence encodes CASSLAPGQGGNIQYF.

This chain joins TRBV7-2 and TRBJ2-5, with D hard to call. The CDR3 has 16 residues. Looked up from germline, CDR1 is SGHTA and CDR2 is FQGNSA. V was shortened by 1 base and J by 5 bases, with 17 bases between the two germline ends. The CDR3 here is CASSLGIQVEWETQYF. The CDR3 DNA reads as TGTGCCAGCAGCTTAGGGATTCAGGTTGAGTGGGAGACCCAGTACTTC.

The chain joins TRBV30 to TRBJ1-1, with 9 bases identical to TRBD1. The J segment lost 1 base and the V segment lost 3 bases, leaving 3 bases of the junction unmatched. This CDR3 comprises 14 residues. Germline CDR1 is GTSNPN and CDR2 is SVGIG (reference sequence). The CDR3: CAWRRGQGNTEAFF. The CDR3 DNA follows: TGTGCCTGGAGACGGGGACAGGGGAACACTGAAGCTTTCTTT.

J is TRBJ2-5 and V is TRBV7-6; the match to TRBD1 covers 7 bases. CDR1 is SGHVS and CDR2 is FNYEAQ in the germline V gene. This CDR3 spans 16 amino acids. J lost 4 bases, V lost 1 base, and 9 bases had no gene match. CDR3 protein: CASSLEGAGSRETQYF. The DNA for the CDR3 is TGTGCCAGCAGCTTAGAGGGGGCAGGCAGCAGAGAGACCCAGTACTTC.

In this sample, this clonotype turned up a few times. The V call is TRBV12-3 or TRBV12-4, the J call TRBJ1-2, with D perhaps matching TRBD1 (5 bases). Trimming removed 8 bases at V and 5 bases at J, with 6 bases between. The CDR3 contains 10 residues. CDR3 sequence reads: CASGGYGYTF. Written as DNA, the CDR3 is TGTGCCAGCGGGGGTTATGGCTACACCTTC.

This clonotype has only a few counts. The rearrangement joins TRBV7-2 to TRBJ2-2; 11 bases fit TRBD2. Unmatched junction bases numbered 4, after V lost 5 bases and J lost 5 bases. The CDR3 consists of 15 residues. Germline V gives CDR1 SGHTA, CDR2 FQGNSA. In nucleotides, the CDR3 is TGTGCCAGCAGCAAGACTAGCGGGGCGACCGGGGAGCTGTTTTTT. Amino acid sequence: CASSKTSGATGELFF.

This clonotype has just a few counts. V usage is TRBV20-1 and J usage is TRBJ2-5, with D perhaps matching TRBD1 (6 bases). The germline V and J ends were trimmed by 5 bases and 0 bases, with 13 bases remaining between them. This CDR3 has 14 residues. In germline, CDR1 is DFQATT, CDR2 SNEGSKA (reference sequence). The CDR3 loop reads CSAGQPPHQETQYF. CDR3 nucleotides: TGCAGTGCTGGACAGCCTCCCCACCAAGAGACCCAGTACTTC.

This clonotype was counted a few times. The chain has TRBV5-1 and TRBJ2-5; 9 bases line up with TRBD1. The ends lost 4 bases at V and 5 bases at J; junction bases unmatched: 9. From germline, CDR1 is SGHRS and CDR2 YFSETQ. The CDR3 is 15 amino acids. CDR3 protein: CASSELRTGVETQYF. The DNA of the CDR3 is TGCGCCAGCAGCGAGCTAAGGACAGGGGTCGAGACCCAGTACTTC.

CDR3: CSARGGQGDEQYF. As DNA, the CDR3 is TGCAGTGCTAGAGGGGGACAGGGGGACGAGCAGTACTTC. The chain employs TRBV20-1 and TRBJ2-7; 11 nucleotides align to TRBD1. CDR1 is DFQATT, CDR2 SNEGSKA, per germline (reference sequence). The junction had 1 base not matched to a gene; V was cut back by 1 base and J by 5 bases. This CDR3 contains 13 residues.

This clonotype was detected only a few times. V usage is TRBV29-1 and J usage is TRBJ2-2, with TRBD2 matching over 10 bases. Germline loops: CDR1 SQVTM, CDR2 ANQGSEA. The V and J ends lost 4 bases and 6 bases, in that order; junction bases with no gene match: 5. The CDR3 consists of 14 residues. As DNA, the CDR3 is TGCAGCGTTGCTAGCGGGGGATGGTCCGGGGAGCTGTTTTTT. Residues: CSVASGGWSGELFF.

The chain uses TRBV4-3 and TRBJ2-3; D is perhaps TRBD2 (6 bases). V lost 0 bases, J lost 6 bases, and 13 bases lay in between. Germline V gives CDR1 LGHNA, CDR2 YSLEER. There are 15 residues in the CDR3. The CDR3 loop reads CASSQDGGVWDTQYF. In DNA, the CDR3 is TGCGCCAGCAGCCAAGACGGAGGGGTTTGGGATACGCAGTATTTT.

In its sample, this clonotype was seen many times. This chain links TRBV5-4 with TRBJ1-2; D gene uncertain. CDR3 size: 13 residues. Germline-derived CDR1 and CDR2 are SGHNT and YYREEE (reference sequence). Deletions cut 1 base from V and 5 bases from J, with 9 bases between. The CDR3 loop reads CASSLPDLYGYTF. The CDR3 DNA reads as TGTGCCAGCAGCTTGCCAGATTTATATGGCTACACCTTC.